These 24 T cell receptor beta chains came from one sample sequenced in a study of T cells after yellow fever vaccination. MiXCR, applied by TCRdb to the 5' RACE reads, yields one record per CDR3 protein. The sample yields about 330,000 distinct CDR3 sequences, around 6.8% seen once. Sequenced material: PBMCs, taken approximately 40 days after the first yellow fever vaccination. The source is a man aged 18-30 years who received the YFV17D yellow fever vaccine.

The table lists this clonotype with many counts. This chain joins TRBV6-5 and TRBJ2-2; weak D call: TRBD2 (7 bases). CDR1 and CDR2 from the germline V gene are MNHEY and SVGAGI. The ends were cut back, 2 bases at V and 3 bases at J, with 13 bases in the middle. CDR3 length equals 16 residues. CDR3 nucleotides: TGTGCCAGCAGTTACGAGGGGGGGGCCGACACCGGGGAGCTGTTTTTT. Its protein is CASSYEGGADTGELFF.

This clonotype has a count of ten or more. This chain joins TRBV12-3 or TRBV12-4 and TRBJ2-2; no clear D. This CDR3 is built from 15 residues. V shed 2 bases and J shed 1 base, with 8 bases lying between them. The CDR3 region has the DNA TGTGCCAGCAGTTTATTGGCAGGGAACACCGGGGAGCTGTTTTTT. This gives the protein CASSLLAGNTGELFF.

This chain links TRBV12-3 or TRBV12-4 with TRBJ2-2; D might be TRBD2 (6 bases). This CDR3 comprises 16 residues. V lost 6 bases, J lost 7 bases, and 21 bases lay in between. The CDR3 protein is CASSPPMGGAGGELFF. The CDR3 DNA reads TGTGCCAGCAGCCCCCCAATGGGGGGAGCCGGCGGGGAGCTGTTTTTT.

This clonotype has more than one count but fewer than ten. This chain uses TRBV6-1 with TRBJ1-5; 7 bases fit TRBD1. Germline V gene data show CDR1 as MNHNS and CDR2 as SASEGT. There are 15 residues in the CDR3. Germline trimming cut 3 bases from V and 0 bases from J; bases unmatched to any gene: 2. The CDR3 sequence is CASSDTGVSNQPQHF. In DNA, the CDR3 is TGTGCCAGCAGTGATACAGGGGTTAGCAATCAGCCCCAGCATTTT.

This clonotype was found many times. The rearrangement uses TRBV12-3 or TRBV12-4 and TRBJ2-3; the D is unclear. V shed 2 bases and J shed 11 bases, with 17 bases lying between them. There are 14 residues in the CDR3. Here the CDR3 DNA reads TGTGCCAGCAGTTTATCCGGGTTGAGGTTTGAGCAGTATTTT. The encoded protein is CASSLSGLRFEQYF.

This clonotype was seen only a few times. The rearrangement joins TRBV6-2 or TRBV6-3 to TRBJ2-1, with 14 bases fitting TRBD2. This CDR3 spans 14 amino acids. Germline CDR1 is MNHEY and CDR2 is SVGEGT. Unmatched junction bases numbered 3, after V lost 10 bases and J lost 4 bases. The CDR3 reads CATRTSGGYNEQFF. CDR3 sequence (DNA): TGTGCCACGCGGACTAGCGGGGGGTACAATGAGCAGTTCTTC.

This clonotype has a handful of counts. This chain links TRBV20-1 with TRBJ2-1, with D possibly matching TRBD2 (6 bases). CDR1 and CDR2 from the germline V gene are DFQATT and SNEGSKA (reference sequence). V was pared by 3 bases and J by 3 bases, with 15 bases between. The CDR3 has 15 residues. DNA for the CDR3: TGCAGTGCTAGGGCCGCGACTAGACACTACAATGAGCAGTTCTTC. Amino acids: CSARAATRHYNEQFF.

This chain joins TRBV6-1 and TRBJ2-3; D is unclear. Germline assignment: CDR1 MNHNS and CDR2 SASEGT. The CDR3 extends over 13 amino acids. V was trimmed by 7 bases and J by 6 bases, leaving 14 bases between them. CDR3 in DNA: TGTGCCAGCAAGAAACGGACGGACGATACGCAGTATTTT. This codes for CASKKRTDDTQYF.

This clonotype has ten or more counts. The CDR3 coding sequence is TGCAGCGTTGAGGCAGGTGGGGAGGCCCAGTACTTC. Translation: CSVEAGGEAQYF. This chain uses TRBV29-1 with TRBJ2-5, with D possibly being TRBD2 (6 bases). Germline V lookup: CDR1 SQVTM, CDR2 ANQGSEA. This CDR3 has 12 residues. V lost 3 bases and J 9 bases, leaving 14 bases between the germline ends.

This clonotype has just a few counts. The V gene is TRBV5-1, the J gene TRBJ2-7; TRBD1 aligns across 9 bases. V lost 3 bases to trimming and J lost 4 bases; unmatched junction nucleotides: 8. CDR1 and CDR2 (germline): SGHRS, YFSETQ. The CDR3 spans 15 residues. CDR3 amino acids: CASSYGTGRLYEQYF. The CDR3 region has the DNA TGCGCCAGCAGCTATGGGACAGGGCGTTTGTACGAGCAGTACTTC.

This chain uses TRBV2 with TRBJ1-5; the D gene is possibly TRBD1 (5 bases). The length of the CDR3 is 14 residues. Germline CDR1 and CDR2: SNHLY and FYNNEI. V was shortened by 5 bases and J by 6 bases, with 14 bases between the two germline ends. Here the CDR3 DNA reads TGTGCCAGCAGTAAACCACCGAGGGGTCAGCCCCAGCATTTT. It yields the protein CASSKPPRGQPQHF.

The chain is built from TRBV12-3 or TRBV12-4 and TRBJ2-5; D is unclear. The CDR3 totals 12 residues. The V gene lost 3 bases and the J gene lost 4 bases, with 6 bases spanning the gap. This chain's CDR3 is CASSFPSETQYF. The CDR3 DNA sequence: TGTGCCAGCAGTTTTCCATCAGAGACCCAGTACTTC.

Ten or more counts support this clonotype. The rearrangement links TRBV6-4 to TRBJ2-1; the D gene is possibly TRBD1 (5 bases). The V and J ends lost 10 bases and 6 bases respectively, with 19 bases between them. The germline V gene has CDR1 MRHNA and CDR2 SNTAGT. The CDR3 sequence is 14 residues long. The CDR3 loop is CATKVWQGGNEQFF. The CDR3 DNA follows: TGTGCCACCAAAGTGTGGCAGGGTGGCAATGAGCAGTTCTTC.

This clonotype has a handful of counts. J is TRBJ2-2 and V is TRBV13; D might be TRBD1 (5 bases). V was clipped by 5 bases and J by 4 bases, with 14 bases between them. The CDR3 sequence is 15 residues long. CDR1 and CDR2 (germline): PRHDT, FYEKMQ (reference sequence). The CDR3 sequence is CASSPDPQGTGELFF. The CDR3 DNA sequence: TGTGCCAGCAGCCCTGATCCCCAGGGCACCGGGGAGCTGTTTTTT.

This clonotype was detected many times. The chain carries TRBV5-1 and TRBJ2-2; D uncertain. The V end was cut by 0 bases, the J end by 0 bases, with 9 bases between. The length of the CDR3 is 16 residues. Germline V lookup: CDR1 SGHRS, CDR2 YFSETQ. The CDR3 nucleotides read TGCGCCAGCAGCTTGGATCGGTTCGCGAACACCGGGGAGCTGTTTTTT. It codes for CASSLDRFANTGELFF. Drawing the rest from reference TRBV5-1 and TRBJ2-2, the complete variable domain is KAGVTQTPRYLIKTRGQQVTLSCSPISGHRSVSWYQQTPGQGLQFLFEYFSETQRNKGNFPGRFSGRQFSNSRSEMNVSTLELGDSALYLCASSLDRFANTGELFFGEGSRLTVL.

The chain joins TRBV5-6 to TRBJ2-3; 7 positions match TRBD2. CDR1 SGHDT and CDR2 YYEEEE come from the germline V gene. The CDR3 length is 16 residues. V dropped 7 bases and J dropped 0; count of bases not matched to a gene: 11. The CDR3 here is CASGPGRSGSTDTQYF. Written as DNA, the CDR3 is TGTGCCAGCGGCCCCGGGCGTAGCGGGAGCACAGATACGCAGTATTTT.

The genes are TRBV20-1 and TRBJ1-1; a weak D match, TRBD1 (6 bases). The CDR3 spans 14 residues. V shed 0 bases and J shed 5 bases, with 13 bases lying between them. Germline V lookup: CDR1 DFQATT, CDR2 SNEGSKA (reference sequence). CDR3 residues: CSARDQQGLTEAFF. CDR3 bases: TGCAGTGCTAGAGATCAGCAGGGGTTAACTGAAGCTTTCTTT.

This clonotype was observed many times. CDR3 bases: TGTGCCAGCAGCTTTGAACTAGCCTACGAGCAGTACTTC. Amino acids: CASSFELAYEQYF. J is TRBJ2-7 and V is TRBV7-2; possible D gene TRBD2, 5 bases. This CDR3 is 13 amino acids long. CDR1 and CDR2 (germline): SGHTA, FQGNSA. V lost 3 bases and J 2 bases, leaving 8 bases between the germline ends.

This clonotype was counted many times. V and J are TRBV5-1 and TRBJ1-2; a weak D match, TRBD1 (6 bases). V was clipped by 6 bases and J by 2 bases, with 14 bases between them. The CDR3 has 14 residues. The germline CDR1 and CDR2 sequences are SGHRS and YFSETQ. In DNA, the CDR3 is TGCGCCAGCACCCGCGGCCAGGGGAACTATGGCTACACCTTC. It encodes CASTRGQGNYGYTF.

This clonotype was seen more than once but under ten times. The chain employs TRBV19 and TRBJ1-5; 7 nucleotides match TRBD1. The trim removed 3 bases at V and 11 bases at J, leaving 7 bases unmatched. This CDR3 is built from 13 residues. Germline CDR1 is LNHDA and CDR2 is SQIVND (reference sequence). The CDR3 coding sequence is TGTGCCAGTAGTATCTCAGGGGGGTCGGCCCAGCATTTT. It specifies CASSISGGSAQHF.

V is TRBV14 and J is TRBJ2-1, with D maybe TRBD2 (5 bases). This CDR3 spans 14 amino acids. V lost 3 bases and J lost 4, with 10 bases in between. CDR1 and CDR2 (germline): SGHDN, FVKESK. CDR3 region: CASSHGERYNEQFF. The CDR3 DNA is TGTGCCAGCAGCCACGGGGAACGTTACAATGAGCAGTTCTTC.

V usage is TRBV30 and J usage is TRBJ1-1; D gene ambiguous. This CDR3 is 12 amino acids long. Germline V gene sequence: CDR1 GTSNPN, CDR2 SVGIG (reference sequence). Trimming pared 5 bases from V and 0 bases from J, leaving 7 bases between. The CDR3 loop reads CAWAHVNTEAFF. The CDR3 DNA is TGTGCCTGGGCTCATGTGAACACTGAAGCTTTCTTT.

This clonotype has more than one count but fewer than ten. V gene TRBV7-2 combines with J gene TRBJ1-6, with TRBD1 as a possible D gene (6 bases). From germline, CDR1 is SGHTA and CDR2 FQGNSA. V lost 5 bases to trimming and J lost 6 bases, with 17 bases between them. The CDR3 extends over 16 amino acids. CDR3: CASSRPWGASNSPLHF. The CDR3 coding sequence is TGTGCCAGCAGCCGCCCGTGGGGGGCTTCTAATTCACCCCTCCACTTT.

This clonotype was picked up many times. This chain links TRBV5-1 with TRBJ2-7; D might be TRBD1 (5 bases). V gave up 0 bases and J gave up 2 bases, with 12 bases separating them. Germline CDR1 is SGHRS and CDR2 is YFSETQ. The CDR3 length is 15 residues. The CDR3 here is CASSLAQGSTYEQYF. As DNA, the CDR3 is TGCGCCAGCAGCTTGGCTCAGGGCTCCACCTACGAGCAGTACTTC. Using reference TRBV5-1 and TRBJ2-7 for the parts outside the CDR3, the full variable domain is KAGVTQTPRYLIKTRGQQVTLSCSPISGHRSVSWYQQTPGQGLQFLFEYFSETQRNKGNFPGRFSGRQFSNSRSEMNVSTLELGDSALYLCASSLAQGSTYEQYFGPGTRLTVT.